These T cell receptor beta chains were read from a single sample in a study of shared clonotypes between healthy human individuals. The table came from immunoSEQ multiplex PCR; TCRdb's copy has only in-frame clones and leaves some out. In the table there are approximately 940,000 clones, 70% to 85% of which are singletons. The sample was memory CD4+ T cells sorted from blood. These receptor sequences come from a man aged 18 to 29 in good health. The CDR3 runs from the conserved cysteine through the conserved F or W. D genes are given only for firm matches. The size entry is marked missing in some rows and otherwise reads once, few, many or a size class.

v_gene: TRBV7-6
abundance: NA
j_gene: TRBJ2-1
d_gene: NA
CDR3nt: TGTGCCAGCAGCCCATTACCGACTCTCCGAAATGAGCAGTTCTTC
CDR3aa: CASSPLPTLRNEQFF

v_gene: TRBV7-2
abundance: NA
j_gene: TRBJ2-2
d_gene: NA
CDR3nt: TGTGCCAGCAGCTTTCCGGGGACCGGGGAGCTGTTTTTT
CDR3aa: CASSFPGTGELFF

v_gene: TRBV2
abundance: NA
j_gene: TRBJ2-7
d_gene: NA
CDR3nt: TGTGCCAGCAATTACGCAACTATGGGGGAGCAGTACTTC
CDR3aa: CASNYATMGEQYF

v_gene: TRBV5-4
abundance: NA
j_gene: TRBJ1-3
d_gene: NA
CDR3nt: TGTGCCAGCAGCTCGCCAGGGTCTGGAAACACCATATATTTT
CDR3aa: CASSSPGSGNTIYF

v_gene: TRBV18
abundance: NA
j_gene: TRBJ1-2
d_gene: TRBD1
CDR3nt: TGTGCCAGCTCACCGCCGGACAGGGGCAACTATGGCTACACCTTC
CDR3aa: CASSPPDRGNYGYTF

v_gene: TRBV12-5
abundance: NA
j_gene: TRBJ1-2
d_gene: NA
CDR3nt: TGTGCTAGTGGTTTGGTACCAGACTATGGCTACACCTTC
CDR3aa: CASGLVPDYGYTF

v_gene: TRBV5-1
abundance: few
j_gene: TRBJ2-3
d_gene: NA
CDR3nt: TGCGCCAGCAGCTTGGAGGTTTTGCGGGAAGTAGATACGCAGTATTTT
CDR3aa: CASSLEVLREVDTQYF

v_gene: TRBV10-3
abundance: NA
j_gene: TRBJ2-7
d_gene: TRBD1
CDR3nt: TGTGCCATCAGTGACCCGGACAGGGGCGGTTACGAGCAGTACTTC
CDR3aa: CAISDPDRGGYEQYF

v_gene: TRBV14
abundance: once
j_gene: TRBJ2-3
d_gene: TRBD2
CDR3nt: TGTGCCAGCAGCCAAGGGCGGCTAGCGGGAGAGGATACGCAGTATTTT
CDR3aa: CASSQGRLAGEDTQYF

v_gene: TRBV4-3
abundance: NA
j_gene: TRBJ2-3
d_gene: TRBD2
CDR3nt: TGCGCCAGCAGCCAAGGAGGGACTAGCGTCACAGATACGCAGTATTTT
CDR3aa: CASSQGGTSVTDTQYF

v_gene: TRBV5-1
abundance: NA
j_gene: TRBJ2-5
d_gene: NA
CDR3nt: TGCGCCAGCAGCTATCAGGGCTCGGTCGAGACCCAGTACTTC
CDR3aa: CASSYQGSVETQYF

v_gene: TRBV2
abundance: few
j_gene: TRBJ1-1
d_gene: NA
CDR3nt: TGTGCCAGCAGCGGGTCTATTGCTTCTGAAGCTTTCTTT
CDR3aa: CASSGSIASEAFF

v_gene: TRBV10-3
abundance: NA
j_gene: TRBJ2-2
d_gene: NA
CDR3nt: TGTGCCACTGACAGTTCCACCGGGGAGCTGTTTTTT
CDR3aa: CATDSSTGELFF

v_gene: TRBV6-1
abundance: NA
j_gene: TRBJ1-5
d_gene: NA
CDR3nt: TGTGCCAGCATCTCGGACTATAGCAATCAGCCCCAGCATTTT
CDR3aa: CASISDYSNQPQHF

v_gene: TRBV28
abundance: NA
j_gene: TRBJ2-7
d_gene: NA
CDR3nt: TGTGCCAGCAGTTTAATAGCGGCCTCCTACGAGCAGTACTTC
CDR3aa: CASSLIAASYEQYF

v_gene: TRBV11-3
abundance: few
j_gene: TRBJ2-7
d_gene: TRBD2
CDR3nt: TGTGCCAGGGATCGGGGGGGATCCTACGAGCAGTACTTC
CDR3aa: CARDRGGSYEQYF

v_gene: TRBV27
abundance: NA
j_gene: TRBJ2-1
d_gene: TRBD2
CDR3nt: TGTGCCAGCAGGAATCCGGGACTAGCCCCCTCCAATGAGCAGTTCTTC
CDR3aa: CASRNPGLAPSNEQFF

v_gene: TRBV11-3
abundance: NA
j_gene: TRBJ2-1
d_gene: TRBD1
CDR3nt: TGTGCCAGCAGCTTGGGACAGGGGGCCTACAATGAGCAGTTCTTC
CDR3aa: CASSLGQGAYNEQFF

v_gene: TRBV4-1
abundance: few
j_gene: TRBJ1-6
d_gene: NA
CDR3nt: TGCGCCAGCAGCCAAGGGGCAGGGCTCACCCTCCACTTT
CDR3aa: CASSQGAGLTLHF

v_gene: TRBV29-1
abundance: once
j_gene: TRBJ2-1
d_gene: NA
CDR3nt: TGCAGCGTTGAGATAGGGGTCTCCTACAATGAGCAGTTCTTC
CDR3aa: CSVEIGVSYNEQFF

v_gene: TRBV19
abundance: NA
j_gene: TRBJ2-7
d_gene: NA
CDR3nt: TGTGCCAGTAGTATGAGCCTAGCGCGAATCTACGAGCAGTACTTC
CDR3aa: CASSMSLARIYEQYF

v_gene: TRBV29-1
abundance: NA
j_gene: TRBJ2-6
d_gene: NA
CDR3nt: TGCAGCGTTGTGACTGGGGCCAACGTCCTGACTTTC
CDR3aa: CSVVTGANVLTF

v_gene: TRBV28
abundance: NA
j_gene: TRBJ1-2
d_gene: NA
CDR3nt: TGTGCCAGCAGTTTACCAGACGGGGGCGCCGGTGGCTACACCTTC
CDR3aa: CASSLPDGGAGGYTF

v_gene: TRBV11-2
abundance: once
j_gene: TRBJ2-1
d_gene: NA
CDR3nt: TGTGCCAGCAGCTCCCCCAAAGTACCGGGCGACAATGAGCAGTTCTTC
CDR3aa: CASSSPKVPGDNEQFF

v_gene: TRBV9
abundance: NA
j_gene: TRBJ2-2
d_gene: NA
CDR3nt: TGTGCCAGCAGCGTAGCCACAGGAGCCGGGGAGCTGTTTTTT
CDR3aa: CASSVATGAGELFF

v_gene: TRBV5-1
abundance: NA
j_gene: TRBJ2-5
d_gene: TRBD2
CDR3nt: TGCGCCAGCAGCGGGGGAGGGAGTCCGTCAAAAGAGACCCAGTACTTC
CDR3aa: CASSGGGSPSKETQYF